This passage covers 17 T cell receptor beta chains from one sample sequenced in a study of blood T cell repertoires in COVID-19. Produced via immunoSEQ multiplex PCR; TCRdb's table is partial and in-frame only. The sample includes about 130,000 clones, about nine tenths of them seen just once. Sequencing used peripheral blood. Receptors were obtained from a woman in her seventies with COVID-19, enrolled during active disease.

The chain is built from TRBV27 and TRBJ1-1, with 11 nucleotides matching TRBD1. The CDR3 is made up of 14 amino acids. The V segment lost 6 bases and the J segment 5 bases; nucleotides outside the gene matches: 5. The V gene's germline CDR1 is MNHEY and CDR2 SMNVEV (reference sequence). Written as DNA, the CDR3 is TGTGCCAGCAGGGGTTGGGACAGGGGGACTGAAGCTTTCTTT. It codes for CASRGWDRGTEAFF.

CDR3 sequence reads: CASDRGPQGSPLHF. The CDR3 nucleotides are TGTGCCAGCGACAGGGGGCCCCAGGGATCACCCCTCCACTTT. V is TRBV6-4 and J is TRBJ1-6; 10 nucleotides align to TRBD1. V trimming: 8 bases; J trimming: 10 bases; junction bases outside the gene matches: 8. Germline V gene data show CDR1 as MRHNA and CDR2 as SNTAGT. The CDR3 contains 14 residues.

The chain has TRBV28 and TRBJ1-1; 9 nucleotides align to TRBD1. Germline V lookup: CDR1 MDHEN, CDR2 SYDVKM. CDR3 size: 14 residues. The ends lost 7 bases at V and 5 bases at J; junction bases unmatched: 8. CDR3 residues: CASTRDRVGTEAFF. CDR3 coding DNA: TGTGCCAGCACCCGGGACAGGGTCGGAACTGAAGCTTTCTTT. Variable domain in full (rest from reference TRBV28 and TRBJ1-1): DVKVTQSSRYLVKRTGEKVFLECVQDMDHENMFWYRQDPGLGLRLIYFSYDVKMKEKGDIPEGYSVSREKKERFSLILESASTNQTSMYLCASTRDRVGTEAFFGQGTRLTVV.

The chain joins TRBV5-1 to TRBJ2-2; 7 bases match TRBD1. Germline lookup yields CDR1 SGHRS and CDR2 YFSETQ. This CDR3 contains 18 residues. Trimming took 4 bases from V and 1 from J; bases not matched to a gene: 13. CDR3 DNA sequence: TGCGCCAGCAGCCCAGACAGGGCCACCTCGGGGAACACCGGGGAGCTGTTTTTT. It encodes CASSPDRATSGNTGELFF.

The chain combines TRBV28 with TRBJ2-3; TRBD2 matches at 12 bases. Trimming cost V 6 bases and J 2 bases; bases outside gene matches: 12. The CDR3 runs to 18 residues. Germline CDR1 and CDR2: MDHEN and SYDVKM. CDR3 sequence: CASRVLAGGPYSTDTQYF. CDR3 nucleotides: TGTGCCAGCAGAGTACTAGCGGGGGGCCCCTACTCCACAGATACGCAGTATTTT. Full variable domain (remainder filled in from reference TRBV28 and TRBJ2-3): DVKVTQSSRYLVKRTGEKVFLECVQDMDHENMFWYRQDPGLGLRLIYFSYDVKMKEKGDIPEGYSVSREKKERFSLILESASTNQTSMYLCASRVLAGGPYSTDTQYFGPGTRLTVL.

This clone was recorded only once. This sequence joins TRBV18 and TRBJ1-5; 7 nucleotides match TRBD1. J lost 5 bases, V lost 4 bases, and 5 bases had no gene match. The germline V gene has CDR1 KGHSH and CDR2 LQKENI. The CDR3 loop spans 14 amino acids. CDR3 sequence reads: CASSLRQGDQPQHF. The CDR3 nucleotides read TGTGCCAGCTCACTGCGACAGGGAGATCAGCCCCAGCATTTT.

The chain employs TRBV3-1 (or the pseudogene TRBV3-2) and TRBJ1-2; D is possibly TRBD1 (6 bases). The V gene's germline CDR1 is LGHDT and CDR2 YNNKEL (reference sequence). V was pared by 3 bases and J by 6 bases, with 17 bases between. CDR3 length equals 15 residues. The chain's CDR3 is CASSHPRAGADGYTF. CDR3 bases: TGTGCCAGCAGCCACCCCAGGGCGGGGGCCGATGGCTACACCTTC.

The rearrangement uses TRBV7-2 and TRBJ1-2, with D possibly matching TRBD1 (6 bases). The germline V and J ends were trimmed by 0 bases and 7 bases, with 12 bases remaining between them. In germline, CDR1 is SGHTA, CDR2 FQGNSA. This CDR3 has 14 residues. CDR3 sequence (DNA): TGTGCCAGCAGCTTAGCAGGGGGTGAGGGTGGCTACACCTTC. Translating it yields CASSLAGGEGGYTF.

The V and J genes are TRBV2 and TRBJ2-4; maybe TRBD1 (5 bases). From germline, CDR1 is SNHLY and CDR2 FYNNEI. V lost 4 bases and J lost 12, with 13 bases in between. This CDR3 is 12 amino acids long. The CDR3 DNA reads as TGTGCCAGCAGTGTCTCCCCAAGGGGTCAGTACTTC. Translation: CASSVSPRGQYF.

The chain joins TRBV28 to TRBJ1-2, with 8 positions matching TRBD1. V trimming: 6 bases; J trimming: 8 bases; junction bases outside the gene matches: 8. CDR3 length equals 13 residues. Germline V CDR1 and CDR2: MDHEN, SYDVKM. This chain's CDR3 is CASRTGVSEGYTF. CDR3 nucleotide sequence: TGTGCCAGCAGGACAGGGGTGTCTGAAGGCTACACCTTC.

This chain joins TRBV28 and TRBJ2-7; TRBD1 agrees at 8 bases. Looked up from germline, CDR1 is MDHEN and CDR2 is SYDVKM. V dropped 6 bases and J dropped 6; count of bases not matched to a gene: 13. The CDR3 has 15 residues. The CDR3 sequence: CASSRQRQGSLEQYF. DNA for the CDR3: TGTGCCAGCAGCCGCCAACGACAGGGGTCCCTCGAGCAGTACTTC.

Here the CDR3 DNA reads TGTGCCAGCAGCCTCCTATATTCTGGAAACACCATATATTTT. Translated: CASSLLYSGNTIYF. This chain uses TRBV7-9 with TRBJ1-3; no clear D. There are 14 residues in the CDR3. Germline-derived CDR1 and CDR2 are SEHNR and FQNEAQ (reference sequence). Trimming took off 5 bases at V and 1 base at J, with 9 bases between the two ends.

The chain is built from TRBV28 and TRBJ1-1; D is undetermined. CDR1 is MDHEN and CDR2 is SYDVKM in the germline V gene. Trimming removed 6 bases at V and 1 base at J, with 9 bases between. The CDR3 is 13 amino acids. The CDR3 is CASRVPGNTEAFF. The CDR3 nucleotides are TGTGCCAGCAGGGTTCCGGGGAACACTGAAGCTTTCTTT.

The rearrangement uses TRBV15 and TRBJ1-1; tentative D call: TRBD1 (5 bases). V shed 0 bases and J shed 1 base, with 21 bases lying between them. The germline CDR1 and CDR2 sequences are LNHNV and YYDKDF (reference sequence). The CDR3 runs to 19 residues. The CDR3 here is CATSRDLAGPGRGNTEAFF. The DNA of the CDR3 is TGTGCCACCAGCAGAGATTTGGCAGGGCCCGGGCGGGGGAACACTGAAGCTTTCTTT.

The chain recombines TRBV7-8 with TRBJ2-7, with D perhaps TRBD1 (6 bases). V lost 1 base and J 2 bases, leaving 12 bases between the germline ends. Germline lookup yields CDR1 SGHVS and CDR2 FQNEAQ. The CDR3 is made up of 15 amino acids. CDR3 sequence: CASSLVQTGPYEQYF. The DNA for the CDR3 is TGTGCCAGCAGCTTAGTCCAGACAGGTCCCTACGAGCAGTACTTC.

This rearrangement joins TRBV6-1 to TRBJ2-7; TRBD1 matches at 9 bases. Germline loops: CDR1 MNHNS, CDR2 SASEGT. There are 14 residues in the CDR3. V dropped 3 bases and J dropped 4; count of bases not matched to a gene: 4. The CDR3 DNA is TGTGCCAGCAGTGACCTCGGGACAGGGTACGAGCAGTACTTC. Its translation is CASSDLGTGYEQYF.

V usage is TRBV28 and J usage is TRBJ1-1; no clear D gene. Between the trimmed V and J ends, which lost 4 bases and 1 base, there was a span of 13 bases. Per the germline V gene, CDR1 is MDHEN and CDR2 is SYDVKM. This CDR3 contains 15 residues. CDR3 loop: CASSSPSPPNTEAFF. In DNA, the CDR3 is TGTGCCAGCAGTTCCCCCAGTCCCCCGAACACTGAAGCTTTCTTT. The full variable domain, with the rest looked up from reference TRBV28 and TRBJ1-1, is DVKVTQSSRYLVKRTGEKVFLECVQDMDHENMFWYRQDPGLGLRLIYFSYDVKMKEKGDIPEGYSVSREKKERFSLILESASTNQTSMYLCASSSPSPPNTEAFFGQGTRLTVV.